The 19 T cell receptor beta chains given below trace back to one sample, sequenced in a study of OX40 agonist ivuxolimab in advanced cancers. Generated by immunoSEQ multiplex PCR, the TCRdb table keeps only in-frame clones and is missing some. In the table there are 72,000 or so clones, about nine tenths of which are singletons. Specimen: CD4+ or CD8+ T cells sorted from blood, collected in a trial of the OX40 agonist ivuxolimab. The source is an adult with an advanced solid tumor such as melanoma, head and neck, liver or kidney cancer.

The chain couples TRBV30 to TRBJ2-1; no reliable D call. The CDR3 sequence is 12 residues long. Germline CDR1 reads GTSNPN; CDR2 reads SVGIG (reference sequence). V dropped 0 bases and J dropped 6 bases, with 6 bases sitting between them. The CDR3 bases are TGTGCCTGGAGTGTACTTATCAATGAGCAGTTCTTC. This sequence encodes CAWSVLINEQFF. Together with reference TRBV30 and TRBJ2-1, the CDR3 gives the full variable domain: SQTIHQWPATLVQPVGSPLSLECTVEGTSNPNLYWYRQAAGRGLQLLFYSVGIGQISSEVPQNLSASRPQDRQFILSSKKLLLSDSGFYLCAWSVLINEQFFGPGTRLTVL.

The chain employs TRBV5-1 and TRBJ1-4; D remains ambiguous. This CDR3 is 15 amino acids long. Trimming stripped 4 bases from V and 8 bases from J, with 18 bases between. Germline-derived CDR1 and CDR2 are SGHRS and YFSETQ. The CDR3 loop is CASSLNEGGREKLFF. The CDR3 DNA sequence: TGCGCCAGCAGCCTCAATGAGGGAGGAAGAGAAAAACTGTTTTTT.

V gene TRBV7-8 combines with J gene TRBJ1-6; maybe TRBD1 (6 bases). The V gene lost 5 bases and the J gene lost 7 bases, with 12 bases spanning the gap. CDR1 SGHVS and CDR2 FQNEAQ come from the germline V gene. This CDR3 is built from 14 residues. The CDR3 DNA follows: TGTGCCAGCAGCCAGGACAGAGAAAATTCACCCCTCCACTTT. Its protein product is CASSQDRENSPLHF.

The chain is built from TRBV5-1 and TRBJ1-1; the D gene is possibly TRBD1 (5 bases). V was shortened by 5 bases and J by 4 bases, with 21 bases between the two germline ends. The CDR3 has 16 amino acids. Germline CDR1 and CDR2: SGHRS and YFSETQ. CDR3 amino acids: CASRTGLGDVATEAFF. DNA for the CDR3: TGCGCCAGCAGAACTGGGCTAGGGGATGTGGCCACTGAAGCTTTCTTT.

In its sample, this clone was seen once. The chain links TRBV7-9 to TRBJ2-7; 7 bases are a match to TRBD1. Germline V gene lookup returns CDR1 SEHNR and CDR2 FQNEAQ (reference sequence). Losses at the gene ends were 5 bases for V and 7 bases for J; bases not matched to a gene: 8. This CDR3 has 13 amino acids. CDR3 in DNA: TGTGCCAGCAGCCGGGACAGCCTAATTGAGCAGTACTTC. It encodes CASSRDSLIEQYF.

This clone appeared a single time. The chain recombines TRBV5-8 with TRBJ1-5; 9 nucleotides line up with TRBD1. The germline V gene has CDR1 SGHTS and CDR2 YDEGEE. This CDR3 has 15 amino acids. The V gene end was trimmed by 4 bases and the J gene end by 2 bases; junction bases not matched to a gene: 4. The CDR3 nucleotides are TGTGCCAGCAGCGCCCGGGACAGGGGCAATCAGCCCCAGCATTTT. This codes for CASSARDRGNQPQHF.

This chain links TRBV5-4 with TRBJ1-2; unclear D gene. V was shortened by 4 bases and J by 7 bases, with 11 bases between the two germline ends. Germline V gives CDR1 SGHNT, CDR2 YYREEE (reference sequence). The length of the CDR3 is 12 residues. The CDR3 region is CASSPLLGGYTF. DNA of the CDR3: TGTGCCAGCAGCCCGTTACTGGGTGGCTACACCTTC.

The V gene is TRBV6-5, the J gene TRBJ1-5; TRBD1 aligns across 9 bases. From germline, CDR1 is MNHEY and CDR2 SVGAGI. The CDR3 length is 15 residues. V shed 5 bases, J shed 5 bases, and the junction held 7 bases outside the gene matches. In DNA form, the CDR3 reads TGTGCCAGCAGTGGCGGGACAGGGACGCATCAGCCCCAGCATTTT. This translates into CASSGGTGTHQPQHF.

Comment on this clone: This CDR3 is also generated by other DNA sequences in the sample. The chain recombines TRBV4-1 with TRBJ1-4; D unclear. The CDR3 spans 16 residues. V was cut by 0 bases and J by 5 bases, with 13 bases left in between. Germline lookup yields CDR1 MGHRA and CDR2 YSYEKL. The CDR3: CASSQEAWLSNEKLFF. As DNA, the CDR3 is TGCGCCAGCAGCCAAGAAGCTTGGCTTTCCAATGAAAAACTGTTTTTT.

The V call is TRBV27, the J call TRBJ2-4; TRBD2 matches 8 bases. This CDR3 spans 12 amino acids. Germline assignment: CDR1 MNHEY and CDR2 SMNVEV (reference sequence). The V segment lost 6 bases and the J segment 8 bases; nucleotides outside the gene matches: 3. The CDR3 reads CASRSGGDIQYF. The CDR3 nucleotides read TGTGCCAGCAGGTCGGGGGGGGACATTCAGTACTTC.

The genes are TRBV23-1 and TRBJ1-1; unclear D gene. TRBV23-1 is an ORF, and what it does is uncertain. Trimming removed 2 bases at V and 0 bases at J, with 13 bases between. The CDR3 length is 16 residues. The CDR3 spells CASSQPTQRMNTEAFF. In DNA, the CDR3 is TGCGCCAGCAGTCAACCGACCCAAAGGATGAACACTGAAGCTTTCTTT.

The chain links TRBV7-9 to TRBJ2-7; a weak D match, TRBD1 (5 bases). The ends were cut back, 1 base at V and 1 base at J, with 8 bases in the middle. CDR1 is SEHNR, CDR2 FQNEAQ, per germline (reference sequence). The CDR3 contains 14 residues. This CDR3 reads CASSLGRQSYEQYF. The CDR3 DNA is TGTGCCAGCAGCTTAGGGAGACAGTCCTACGAGCAGTACTTC.

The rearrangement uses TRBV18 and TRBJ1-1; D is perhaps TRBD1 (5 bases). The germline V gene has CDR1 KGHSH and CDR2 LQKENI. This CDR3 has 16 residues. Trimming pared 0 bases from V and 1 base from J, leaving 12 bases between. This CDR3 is CASSPPNRGPNTEAFF. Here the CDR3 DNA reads TGTGCCAGCTCACCACCGAACCGGGGACCGAACACTGAAGCTTTCTTT.

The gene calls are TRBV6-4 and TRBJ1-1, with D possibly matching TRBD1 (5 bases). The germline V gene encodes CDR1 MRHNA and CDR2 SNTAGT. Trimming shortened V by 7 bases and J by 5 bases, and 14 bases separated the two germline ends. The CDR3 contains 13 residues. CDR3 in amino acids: CASKKGPGTEAFF. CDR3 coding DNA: TGTGCCAGCAAAAAGGGGCCCGGAACTGAAGCTTTCTTT.

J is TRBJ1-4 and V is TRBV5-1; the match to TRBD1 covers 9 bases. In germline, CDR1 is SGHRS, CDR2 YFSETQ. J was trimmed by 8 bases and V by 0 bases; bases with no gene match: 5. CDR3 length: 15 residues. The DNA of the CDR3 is TGCGCCAGCAGCTTGGCCCCCGGACAGGGGGAAAAACTGTTTTTT. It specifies CASSLAPGQGEKLFF. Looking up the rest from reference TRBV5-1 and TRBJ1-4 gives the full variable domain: KAGVTQTPRYLIKTRGQQVTLSCSPISGHRSVSWYQQTPGQGLQFLFEYFSETQRNKGNFPGRFSGRQFSNSRSEMNVSTLELGDSALYLCASSLAPGQGEKLFFGSGTQLSVL.

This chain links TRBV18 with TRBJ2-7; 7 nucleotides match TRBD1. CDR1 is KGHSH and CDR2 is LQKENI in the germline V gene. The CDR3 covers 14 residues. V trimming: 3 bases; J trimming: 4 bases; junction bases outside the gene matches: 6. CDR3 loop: CASSPRDRVYEQYF. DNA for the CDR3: TGTGCCAGCTCACCTCGGGACAGAGTATACGAGCAGTACTTC.

CDR3 loop: CASSRALDTGELFF. Here the CDR3 DNA reads TGTGCCAGCAGCCGGGCGCTGGACACCGGGGAGCTGTTTTTT. This chain links TRBV5-6 with TRBJ2-2; D is unclear. CDR1 and CDR2 (germline): SGHDT, YYEEEE. CDR3 size: 14 residues. Deletions cut 4 bases from V and 3 bases from J, with 10 bases between. The full variable domain, with the rest looked up from reference TRBV5-6 and TRBJ2-2, is DAGVTQSPTHLIKTRGQQVTLRCSPKSGHDTVSWYQQALGQGPQFIFQYYEEEERQRGNFPDRFSGHQFPNYSSELNVNALLLGDSALYLCASSRALDTGELFFGEGSRLTVL.

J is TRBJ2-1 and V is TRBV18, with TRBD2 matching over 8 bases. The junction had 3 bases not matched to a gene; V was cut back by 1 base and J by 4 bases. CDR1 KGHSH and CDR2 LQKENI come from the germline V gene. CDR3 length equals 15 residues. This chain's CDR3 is CASSPLAGYYNEQFF. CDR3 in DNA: TGTGCCAGCTCACCACTAGCGGGATATTACAATGAGCAGTTCTTC.

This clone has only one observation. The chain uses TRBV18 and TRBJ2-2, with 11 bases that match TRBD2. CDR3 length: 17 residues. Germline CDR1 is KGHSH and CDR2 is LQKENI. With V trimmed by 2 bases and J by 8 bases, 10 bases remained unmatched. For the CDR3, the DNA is TGTGCCAGCTCACCAATTACTAGCGGGAGTTCTGCTGGGGAGCTGTTTTTT. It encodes CASSPITSGSSAGELFF.